The 27 T cell receptor beta chains reported below all come from one sample, sequenced in a study of glioma-infiltrating T cells after dendritic cell vaccination. Using immunoSEQ multiplex PCR, the repertoire was profiled, and TCRdb retains in-frame clones only, with some absent. The sample includes around 100,000 clones, roughly 79% of them seen just once. The sequencing used blood, collected before dendritic cell vaccination. The receptors stem from a human donor with glioblastoma.

The rearrangement uses TRBV5-6 and TRBJ1-5; perhaps TRBD1 as D (6 bases). Germline V lookup: CDR1 SGHDT, CDR2 YYEEEE. The CDR3 has 15 residues. V lost 2 bases and J 6 bases, leaving 15 bases between the germline ends. The CDR3 region has the DNA TGTGCCAGCAGCTTTACAGGGACCCGAGGTCAGCCCCAGCATTTT. The encoded protein is CASSFTGTRGQPQHF.

The V gene is TRBV19, the J gene TRBJ1-5; 8 bases align to TRBD1. Germline loops: CDR1 LNHDA, CDR2 SQIVND (reference sequence). This CDR3 contains 13 residues. J lost 6 bases, V lost 8 bases, and 6 bases had no gene match. Here the CDR3 reads CASAQGAIQPQHF. The CDR3 coding sequence is TGTGCCAGTGCCCAGGGGGCAATTCAGCCCCAGCATTTT. The whole variable domain, remainder taken from reference TRBV19 and TRBJ1-5, is DGGITQSPKYLFRKEGQNVTLSCEQNLNHDAMYWYRQDPGQGLRLIYYSQIVNDFQKGDIAEGYSVSREKKESFPLTVTSAQKNPTAFYLCASAQGAIQPQHFGDGTRLSIL.

This clone has only a few counts. The chain combines TRBV5-4 with TRBJ1-1; 7 bases map to TRBD1. There are 12 residues in the CDR3. Trimming cost V 4 bases and J 4 bases; bases outside gene matches: 1. Per germline, CDR1 SGHNT and CDR2 YYREEE (reference sequence). The CDR3 nucleotides read TGTGCCAGCAGCCAGGGGGGCACTGAAGCTTTCTTT. It yields the protein CASSQGGTEAFF.

CDR3 loop: CAWSYRQNTEAFF. The CDR3 DNA reads TGTGCCTGGAGTTACAGACAGAACACTGAAGCTTTCTTT. The J gene is TRBJ1-1, the V gene TRBV30; no firm D call. Germline values: CDR1 GTSNPN, CDR2 SVGIG (reference sequence). V lost 2 bases and J lost 1, with 8 bases in between. The CDR3 consists of 13 residues.

The chain joins TRBV29-1 to TRBJ2-5; tentative D call: TRBD2 (5 bases). Germline values: CDR1 SQVTM, CDR2 ANQGSEA. The CDR3 runs 13 residues. V was shortened by 8 bases and J by 2 bases, with 15 bases between the two germline ends. This CDR3 is CSSSPTAQETQYF. CDR3 sequence (DNA): TGCAGCTCTAGCCCAACAGCTCAAGAGACCCAGTACTTC.

V and J are TRBV5-1 and TRBJ1-4; D gene uncertain. The CDR3 extends over 15 amino acids. V was trimmed by 0 bases and J by 3 bases, leaving 9 bases between them. Germline values: CDR1 SGHRS, CDR2 YFSETQ. The CDR3: CASSLGAAPNEKLFF. Written as DNA, the CDR3 is TGCGCCAGCAGCTTGGGGGCAGCCCCTAATGAAAAACTGTTTTTT.

The chain links TRBV5-1 to TRBJ2-2; 7 bases line up with TRBD1. Germline CDR1 reads SGHRS; CDR2 reads YFSETQ. The CDR3 length is 15 residues. J was trimmed by 0 bases and V by 5 bases; bases with no gene match: 4. CDR3: CASSPTGANTGELFF. CDR3 nucleotides: TGCGCCAGCAGTCCTACAGGGGCGAACACCGGGGAGCTGTTTTTT.

The V gene is TRBV6-5, the J gene TRBJ1-1; D is undetermined. The CDR3 spans 15 residues. Trimming left V 2 bases short and J 4 bases short, with 14 bases between. Per germline, CDR1 MNHEY and CDR2 SVGAGI. The CDR3 coding sequence is TGTGCCAGCAGTTACCTTTTTCGGGGTCCCACTGAAGCTTTCTTT. Translating gives CASSYLFRGPTEAFF.

The chain couples TRBV7-9 to TRBJ2-7; D possibly corresponds to TRBD2 (6 bases). The V gene's germline CDR1 is SEHNR and CDR2 FQNEAQ (reference sequence). This CDR3 contains 15 residues. The V and J ends lost 4 bases and 5 bases respectively, with 18 bases between them. The CDR3 region is CASSSDGSWFHEQYF. CDR3 sequence (DNA): TGTGCCAGCAGCTCCGACGGGAGTTGGTTCCACGAGCAGTACTTC.

The rearrangement uses TRBV7-9 and TRBJ1-2; D is ambiguous. This CDR3 spans 13 amino acids. Germline V gene sequence: CDR1 SEHNR, CDR2 FQNEAQ (reference sequence). V was clipped by 3 bases and J by 5 bases, with 10 bases between them. CDR3 protein: CASSLGGVYGYTF. The CDR3 region has the DNA TGTGCCAGCAGCTTGGGCGGGGTGTATGGCTACACCTTC.

This clone was counted only a few times. The V gene is TRBV10-3, the J gene TRBJ1-3, with D tentatively TRBD1 (6 bases). Germline loops: CDR1 ENHRY, CDR2 SYGVKD. This CDR3 spans 14 amino acids. Between the trimmed V and J ends, which lost 3 bases and 4 bases, there was a span of 10 bases. CDR3 in amino acids: CAISEQGAGNTIYF. The CDR3 bases are TGTGCCATCAGTGAACAGGGTGCGGGAAACACCATATATTTT.

This chain joins TRBV4-1 and TRBJ2-7; perhaps TRBD2 as D (6 bases). CDR1 and CDR2 from the germline V gene are MGHRA and YSYEKL. The CDR3 covers 16 residues. Trimming stripped 4 bases from V and 3 bases from J, with 19 bases between. CDR3 nucleotide sequence: TGCGCCAGCAGCCCGCTAACTATCGGGACTCGCTACGAGCAGTACTTC. Translating gives CASSPLTIGTRYEQYF.

The V call is TRBV2, the J call TRBJ1-1; possibly TRBD1 for D (6 bases). The CDR3 totals 15 residues. Germline V lookup: CDR1 SNHLY, CDR2 FYNNEI. Trimming removed 6 bases from V and 6 bases from J, with 20 bases in between. CDR3 in amino acids: CASRRVRGVYAEAFF. CDR3 nucleotide sequence: TGTGCCAGCAGGCGAGTCAGGGGTGTGTACGCTGAAGCTTTCTTT.

The rearrangement uses TRBV4-1 and TRBJ1-1; no clear D. Germline V gene data show CDR1 as MGHRA and CDR2 as YSYEKL. V was trimmed by 2 bases and J by 1 base, leaving 11 bases between them. The CDR3 extends over 15 amino acids. CDR3 protein: CASSQTKRWNTEAFF. The DNA for the CDR3 is TGCGCCAGCAGCCAAACAAAGAGGTGGAACACTGAAGCTTTCTTT.

V and J are TRBV6-6 and TRBJ1-3; 8 positions agree with TRBD1. The V gene's germline CDR1 is MNHNY and CDR2 SVGAGI (reference sequence). The CDR3 extends over 15 amino acids. The V segment lost 5 bases and the J segment 0 bases; nucleotides outside the gene matches: 3. The CDR3 DNA is TGTGCCAGCAGTAGGGACAGGCTCTCTGGAAACACCATATATTTT. Encoded protein: CASSRDRLSGNTIYF.

The chain employs TRBV30 and TRBJ2-7; 10 bases line up with TRBD1. Germline-derived CDR1 and CDR2 are GTSNPN and SVGIG (reference sequence). The CDR3 runs 14 residues. The junction had 4 bases not matched to a gene; V was cut back by 2 bases and J by 3 bases. Here the CDR3 DNA reads TGTGCCTGGAGTTACGGGACAGGGGACTACGAGCAGTACTTC. Its translation is CAWSYGTGDYEQYF.

V and J are TRBV19 and TRBJ2-1; 8 nucleotides agree with TRBD1. Germline assignment: CDR1 LNHDA and CDR2 SQIVND (reference sequence). This CDR3 spans 15 amino acids. J lost 7 bases, V lost 6 bases, and 11 bases had no gene match. The CDR3 nucleotides read TGTGCCAGTAGGCGGGTGGACAGGGAAGGTAATGAGCAGTTCTTC. Translated: CASRRVDREGNEQFF.

The V call is TRBV6-5, the J call TRBJ1-5, with 8 bases aligning to TRBD1. Germline lookup yields CDR1 MNHEY and CDR2 SVGAGI. CDR3 length: 15 amino acids. V lost 2 bases to trimming and J lost 6 bases; unmatched junction nucleotides: 6. CDR3 in amino acids: CASSYPPGQAQPQHF. The CDR3 DNA reads as TGTGCCAGCAGTTACCCCCCGGGACAGGCTCAGCCCCAGCATTTT.

The rearrangement uses TRBV19 and TRBJ2-7, with 11 positions matching TRBD1. Germline CDR1 and CDR2: LNHDA and SQIVND (reference sequence). The CDR3 is made up of 15 amino acids. V shed 5 bases and J 4 bases; nucleotides not matched to a gene: 7. CDR3 nucleotide sequence: TGTGCCAGTAGTGCGACCGGGACAGGGGGGTACGAGCAGTACTTC. This sequence encodes CASSATGTGGYEQYF.

This chain connects TRBV4-2 to TRBJ1-1, with D possibly matching TRBD1 (5 bases). The V gene's germline CDR1 is LGHNA and CDR2 YNFKEQ. The CDR3 totals 15 residues. The V gene lost 5 bases and the J gene lost 1 base, with 14 bases spanning the gap. This CDR3 is CASSYAGRANTEAFF. In DNA, the CDR3 is TGTGCCAGCAGCTACGCCGGCAGGGCGAACACTGAAGCTTTCTTT.

This clone occurred once. V gene TRBV2 combines with J gene TRBJ2-7; 9 bases align to TRBD2. The CDR3 loop spans 14 amino acids. The V segment lost 5 bases and the J segment 0 bases; nucleotides outside the gene matches: 2. CDR1 SNHLY and CDR2 FYNNEI come from the germline V gene. CDR3 protein: CASSLTSGSYEQYF. CDR3 bases: TGTGCCAGCAGTTTGACTAGCGGCTCCTACGAGCAGTACTTC.

This chain uses TRBV5-1 with TRBJ2-3; D is ambiguous. V dropped 0 bases and J dropped 0 bases, with 5 bases sitting between them. This CDR3 is built from 14 residues. Germline lookup yields CDR1 SGHRS and CDR2 YFSETQ. The CDR3 is CASSLAASTDTQYF. The CDR3 coding sequence is TGCGCCAGCAGCTTGGCTGCGAGCACAGATACGCAGTATTTT.

V and J are TRBV18 and TRBJ1-2, with TRBD1 as a possible D gene (5 bases). V was trimmed by 3 bases and J by 6 bases, leaving 14 bases between them. Germline CDR1 and CDR2: KGHSH and LQKENI. The CDR3 length is 14 residues. Written as DNA, the CDR3 is TGTGCCAGCTCACCTCTGGACAATTGGCATGGCTACACCTTC. Translated, it gives CASSPLDNWHGYTF.

This chain connects TRBV25-1 to TRBJ2-1, with a tentative D call TRBD1 (6 bases). Germline V gives CDR1 MGHDK, CDR2 SYGVNS. The germline V and J ends were trimmed by 4 bases and 5 bases, with 15 bases remaining between them. The CDR3 is 15 residues long. This chain's CDR3 is CASSGRTEGNNEQFF. CDR3 nucleotide sequence: TGTGCCAGCAGTGGGAGGACAGAAGGCAACAATGAGCAGTTCTTC.

This chain joins TRBV25-1 and TRBJ1-1; D not resolved. The V end was cut by 5 bases, the J end by 2 bases, with 6 bases between. The germline V gene encodes CDR1 MGHDK and CDR2 SYGVNS. The CDR3 totals 12 residues. The CDR3 sequence: CASSITNTEAFF. The CDR3 coding sequence is TGTGCCAGCAGTATAACTAACACTGAAGCTTTCTTT.

This sequence joins TRBV30 and TRBJ1-2, with TRBD1 matching over 9 bases. The junction had 3 bases not matched to a gene; V was cut back by 5 bases and J by 2 bases. Germline V gives CDR1 GTSNPN, CDR2 SVGIG (reference sequence). The CDR3 sequence is 13 residues long. CDR3 region: CAWGGQGNYGYTF. For the CDR3, the DNA is TGTGCCTGGGGCGGACAGGGGAACTATGGCTACACCTTC. Supplemented by reference TRBV30 and TRBJ1-2, the full variable domain reads SQTIHQWPATLVQPVGSPLSLECTVEGTSNPNLYWYRQAAGRGLQLLFYSVGIGQISSEVPQNLSASRPQDRQFILSSKKLLLSDSGFYLCAWGGQGNYGYTFGSGTRLTVV.

The V gene is TRBV18, the J gene TRBJ1-2, with a tentative D call TRBD1 (6 bases). Deletions cut 3 bases from V and 0 bases from J, with 14 bases between. The CDR3 extends over 16 amino acids. Per the germline V gene, CDR1 is KGHSH and CDR2 is LQKENI. The CDR3 region has the DNA TGTGCCAGCTCACCCTGGGGGCGAAGCCCTAACTATGGCTACACCTTC. Protein product: CASSPWGRSPNYGYTF.